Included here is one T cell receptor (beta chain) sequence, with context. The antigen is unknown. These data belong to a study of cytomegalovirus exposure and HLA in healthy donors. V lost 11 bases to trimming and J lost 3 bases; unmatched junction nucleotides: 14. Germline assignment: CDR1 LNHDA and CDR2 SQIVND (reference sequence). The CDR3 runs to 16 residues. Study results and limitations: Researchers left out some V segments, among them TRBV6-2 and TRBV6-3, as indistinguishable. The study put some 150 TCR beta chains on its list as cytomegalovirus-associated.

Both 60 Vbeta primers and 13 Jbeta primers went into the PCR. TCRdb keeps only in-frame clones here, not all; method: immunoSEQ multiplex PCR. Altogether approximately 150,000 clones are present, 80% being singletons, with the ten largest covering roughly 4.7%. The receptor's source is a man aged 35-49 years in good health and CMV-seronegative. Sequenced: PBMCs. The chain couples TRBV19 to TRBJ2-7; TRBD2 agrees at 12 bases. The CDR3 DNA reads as TGTGCCGCTAGCCCCCGGGGACTAGCGGGCGTCTACGAGCAGTACTTC. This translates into CAASPRGLAGVYEQYF.